What follows are 11 T cell receptor beta chains derived from one specimen sequenced in a study of sequential checkpoint blockade in melanoma. The treatment here: randomized to nivolumab then ipilimumab (arm A) or the reverse (arm B). Profiling relied on immunoSEQ multiplex PCR, and the TCRdb table lists in-frame clones only, not all of them. The sample has about 3,500 clones, roughly half seen once. The source was CD8+ T cells sorted from blood (inferred from file names), collected from a patient given nivolumab and ipilimumab in sequence. Receptors were obtained from a human donor with melanoma.

This clone was recorded only once. This chain links TRBV7-2 with TRBJ1-4, with TRBD1 identical over 8 bases. V lost 3 bases and J lost 8; bases outside the gene matches: 5. The CDR3 is 14 residues long. Germline CDR1 reads SGHTA; CDR2 reads FQGNSA. This CDR3 is CASSFRGREEKLFF. The CDR3 bases are TGTGCCAGCAGCTTCAGGGGGCGAGAAGAAAAACTGTTTTTT.

The chain has TRBV6-6 and TRBJ2-7, with TRBD1 identical over 7 bases. CDR1 and CDR2 (germline): MNHNY, SVGAGI (reference sequence). This CDR3 spans 14 amino acids. J lost 3 bases, V lost 6 bases, and 8 bases had no gene match. The chain's CDR3 is CASSPGQTYYEQYF. As DNA, the CDR3 is TGTGCCAGCAGCCCGGGACAGACCTACTACGAGCAGTACTTC.

The chain has TRBV6-1 and TRBJ2-7; 7 bases fit TRBD2. The CDR3 sequence is 14 residues long. V was clipped by 6 bases and J by 0 bases; unmatched bases: 5. Germline V gene sequence: CDR1 MNHNS, CDR2 SASEGT. CDR3 residues: CASSSGESSYEQYF. In DNA form, the CDR3 reads TGTGCCAGCAGCAGCGGGGAGAGCTCCTACGAGCAGTACTTC.

This clone has only a few counts. The chain employs TRBV4-1 and TRBJ2-7; tentative D call: TRBD2 (5 bases). The germline V gene has CDR1 MGHRA and CDR2 YSYEKL. This CDR3 comprises 13 residues. Between the trimmed V and J ends, which lost 1 base and 5 bases, there was a span of 9 bases. In DNA, the CDR3 is TGCGCCAGCAGCCAAGTACTAGGCAACGAGCAGTACTTC. It yields the protein CASSQVLGNEQYF.

The rearrangement joins TRBV15 to TRBJ2-7; 7 bases fit TRBD1. The CDR3 has 18 residues. Germline trimming cut 3 bases from V and 3 bases from J; bases unmatched to any gene: 17. CDR1 and CDR2 from the germline V gene are LNHNV and YYDKDF (reference sequence). The CDR3 loop is CATSRTWNKQGRLYEQYF. CDR3 bases: TGTGCCACCAGCAGGACGTGGAACAAACAGGGGCGCCTCTACGAGCAGTACTTC.

The J gene is TRBJ2-7, the V gene TRBV5-8; the match to TRBD2 covers 8 bases. The ends lost 7 bases at V and 2 bases at J; junction bases unmatched: 11. Looked up from germline, CDR1 is SGHTS and CDR2 is YDEGEE. The CDR3 is 15 amino acids. The CDR3 nucleotides are TGTGCCAGCGCTTTTTCGGCCGGGAGGGCCTACGAGCAGTACTTC. This sequence encodes CASAFSAGRAYEQYF.

This chain uses TRBV10-3 with TRBJ1-6; D is uncertain. The CDR3 consists of 15 residues. Trimming stripped 3 bases from V and 2 bases from J, with 8 bases between. The germline V gene encodes CDR1 ENHRY and CDR2 SYGVKD. CDR3 loop: CAISDEGTYNSPLHF. CDR3 bases: TGTGCCATCAGTGACGAGGGCACCTATAATTCACCCCTCCACTTT.

The sample holds a few counts of this clone. The rearrangement links TRBV4-3 to TRBJ1-2, with 10 bases that match TRBD1. V lost 3 bases to trimming and J lost 3 bases; unmatched junction nucleotides: 4. Germline CDR1 LGHNA, CDR2 YSLEER. This CDR3 spans 15 amino acids. CDR3 DNA: TGCGCCAGCAGCCAGACAGGGGGCTCATACTATGGCTACACCTTC. It translates to CASSQTGGSYYGYTF.

This chain uses TRBV5-1 with TRBJ1-1; D possibly corresponds to TRBD1 (5 bases). The V end lost 4 bases, the J end lost 11 bases, and 15 bases lay between the germline ends. Looked up from germline, CDR1 is SGHRS and CDR2 is YFSETQ. The CDR3 has 12 residues. The CDR3 coding sequence is TGCGCCAGCAGCCCCTGGGGGGATGAGGCTTTCTTT. It yields the protein CASSPWGDEAFF.

V usage is TRBV28 and J usage is TRBJ2-1, with 7 nucleotides matching TRBD1. The CDR3 spans 10 residues. J gave up 8 bases and V 10 bases, and 2 bases lay outside the gene matches. Germline assignment: CDR1 MDHEN and CDR2 SYDVKM. CDR3 in DNA: TGTGCCACGCAGGGGGATGAGCAGTTCTTC. It translates to CATQGDEQFF. The full variable domain, its missing parts supplied by reference TRBV28 and TRBJ2-1, is DVKVTQSSRYLVKRTGEKVFLECVQDMDHENMFWYRQDPGLGLRLIYFSYDVKMKEKGDIPEGYSVSREKKERFSLILESASTNQTSMYLCATQGDEQFFGPGTRLTVL.

In this sample, this clone turned up a few times. The chain recombines TRBV6-5 with TRBJ2-1; 11 bases are a match to TRBD1. Germline trimming cut 5 bases from V and 10 bases from J; bases unmatched to any gene: 7. The CDR3 has 14 amino acids. CDR1 is MNHEY and CDR2 is SVGAGI in the germline V gene. The CDR3 nucleotides read TGTGCCAGCAGTCCCGGGACAGGGGGACGGGAGCAGTTCTTC. This translates into CASSPGTGGREQFF.